Below are 3 T cell receptor beta chains sequenced from a single sample in a study of cytomegalovirus exposure and HLA in healthy donors. The primer mix had 60 Vbeta and 13 Jbeta primers. TCRdb keeps only in-frame clones here, not all; method: immunoSEQ multiplex PCR. This table has about 89,000 clones, less than 85% appearing once. The specimen sequenced was PBMCs. The receptors derive from a man between 35 and 55 years old in good health and CMV-seropositive.

This sequence joins TRBV5-1 and TRBJ2-5; the D gene is possibly TRBD1 (5 bases). Germline CDR1 SGHRS, CDR2 YFSETQ. Trimming cost V 0 bases and J 5 bases, with 11 bases left between them. The CDR3 length is 14 residues. The CDR3 nucleotides read TGCGCCAGCAGCTTGGAATTGCGACAGGAGACCCAGTACTTC. This encodes CASSLELRQETQYF.

This clone was counted between two and nine times. The chain has TRBV27 and TRBJ2-7; D is perhaps TRBD1 (5 bases). CDR1 and CDR2 from the germline V gene are MNHEY and SMNVEV (reference sequence). The V end was cut by 7 bases, the J end by 2 bases, with 15 bases between. This CDR3 comprises 14 residues. CDR3 nucleotides: TGTGCCAGCAAAACGAGACAGCGCACCTACGAGCAGTACTTC. Amino acid sequence: CASKTRQRTYEQYF.

The genes are TRBV5-4 and TRBJ1-5; D may be TRBD1 (5 bases). This CDR3 is built from 15 residues. Germline-derived CDR1 and CDR2 are SGHNT and YYREEE (reference sequence). The V end was cut by 4 bases, the J end by 1 base, with 12 bases between. DNA for the CDR3: TGTGCCAGCAGCCGCGGGGGATTCAGCAATCAGCCCCAGCATTTT. Protein: CASSRGGFSNQPQHF.